These 11 T cell receptor beta chains originate from one sample sequenced in a study of cytomegalovirus exposure and HLA in healthy donors. The PCR contained 60 Vbeta and 13 Jbeta primers. Generated by immunoSEQ multiplex PCR, the TCRdb table keeps only in-frame clones and is missing some. The table lists some 130,000 clones. The sequenced sample consisted of PBMCs. These receptor sequences come from a woman aged 40-49 years in good health and CMV-seronegative.

The V call is TRBV20-1, the J call TRBJ1-2; D unclear. Germline lookup yields CDR1 DFQATT and CDR2 SNEGSKA (reference sequence). Trimming cost V 5 bases and J 8 bases, with 9 bases left between them. The CDR3 loop spans 10 amino acids. CDR3: CSASPRGYTF. DNA for the CDR3: TGCAGTGCTTCCCCACGGGGCTACACCTTC.

The rearrangement uses TRBV5-1 and TRBJ2-6; D is perhaps TRBD2 (5 bases). Trimming cost V 0 bases and J 3 bases, with 7 bases left between them. The CDR3 sequence is 15 residues long. The germline gives CDR1 SGHRS, CDR2 YFSETQ. CDR3: CASSLAGVGANVLTF. CDR3 coding DNA: TGCGCCAGCAGCTTGGCCGGGGTTGGGGCCAACGTCCTGACTTTC.

The chain's CDR3 is CASSFERREQFF. In DNA form, the CDR3 reads TGTGCCAGCAGCTTTGAGAGGCGAGAGCAGTTCTTC. This rearrangement joins TRBV5-6 to TRBJ2-1; D gene unclear. Trimming removed 2 bases from V and 10 bases from J, with 10 bases in between. In germline, CDR1 is SGHDT, CDR2 YYEEEE. The CDR3 loop spans 12 amino acids.

V gene TRBV4-1 combines with J gene TRBJ2-7, with 10 positions matching TRBD2. The CDR3 extends over 19 amino acids. Germline CDR1 and CDR2: MGHRA and YSYEKL. Germline trimming cut 1 base from V and 4 bases from J; bases unmatched to any gene: 16. The CDR3 loop reads CASSQGGWERGGEEYEQYF. CDR3 coding DNA: TGCGCCAGCAGCCAAGGGGGTTGGGAGCGGGGGGGCGAAGAATACGAGCAGTACTTC.

The CDR3 DNA follows: TGTGCCAGCAGCTTCGGGGACAGGGCCCACGAGCAGTACGTC. Encoded protein: CASSFGDRAHEQYV. This chain connects TRBV7-2 to TRBJ2-7; 9 bases match TRBD1. V lost 3 bases to trimming and J lost 5 bases; unmatched junction nucleotides: 5. The germline V gene encodes CDR1 SGHTA and CDR2 FQGNSA. CDR3 length: 14 amino acids.

The V gene is TRBV9, the J gene TRBJ1-6; D remains ambiguous. Germline assignment: CDR1 SGDLS and CDR2 YYNGEE. The CDR3 is made up of 14 amino acids. The V gene lost 2 bases and the J gene lost 7 bases, with 10 bases spanning the gap. CDR3 nucleotide sequence: TGTGCCAGCAGCGTGAGGGCCTTAAATTCACCCCTCCACTTT. Translation gives CASSVRALNSPLHF.

This chain joins TRBV7-3 and TRBJ1-5; 9 nucleotides line up with TRBD1. The CDR3 sequence is 13 residues long. With 4 bases clipped from V and 5 bases from J, the junction kept 0 bases outside the gene matches. The germline gives CDR1 SGHTA, CDR2 FQGTGA. In DNA form, the CDR3 reads TGTGCCAGCAGCTGGGACAGGGATCAGCCCCAGCATTTT. This codes for CASSWDRDQPQHF.

The V and J genes are TRBV7-2 and TRBJ2-3; 10 nucleotides match TRBD2. The V and J ends lost 4 bases and 1 base, in that order; junction bases with no gene match: 5. The CDR3 is made up of 16 amino acids. Germline assignment: CDR1 SGHTA and CDR2 FQGNSA. The CDR3 here is CASSSILAGGTDTQYF. The CDR3 DNA sequence: TGTGCCAGCAGCTCTATTCTAGCGGGGGGCACAGATACGCAGTATTTT.

The chain couples TRBV27 to TRBJ2-1; the match to TRBD1 covers 9 bases. V gave up 3 bases and J gave up 9 bases; unmatched junction bases: 0. CDR1 and CDR2 from the germline V gene are MNHEY and SMNVEV (reference sequence). The CDR3 totals 12 residues. The CDR3 DNA follows: TGTGCCAGCAGTTTGACAGGGGGTGAGCAGTTCTTC. This gives the protein CASSLTGGEQFF.

The CDR3 spells CASSSPGQRITGELFF. CDR3 coding DNA: TGTGCCAGCAGTTCTCCGGGACAGCGAATCACCGGGGAGCTGTTTTTT. The rearrangement uses TRBV7-9 and TRBJ2-2; 7 bases align to TRBD1. With 6 bases clipped from V and 4 bases from J, the junction kept 11 bases outside the gene matches. This CDR3 contains 16 residues. Germline V CDR1 and CDR2: SEHNR, FQNEAQ (reference sequence).

The chain links TRBV19 to TRBJ1-4; D is possibly TRBD1 (5 bases). V was clipped by 6 bases and J by 4 bases, with 12 bases between them. CDR3 length: 14 amino acids. Germline V CDR1 and CDR2: LNHDA, SQIVND (reference sequence). The CDR3 coding sequence is TGTGCCAGTAGAGGGACGCGGGATAATGAAAAACTGTTTTTT. This sequence encodes CASRGTRDNEKLFF.